A selection of T cell receptor beta chains follows, all from one sample in a study of blood T cell repertoires in COVID-19. Generated by immunoSEQ multiplex PCR, the TCRdb table keeps only in-frame clones and is missing some. The table has under 150,000 clones, 81% seen once; the top ten hold about 8%. Sequencing was performed on peripheral blood. The receptor set was obtained from a human donor with acute or convalescent COVID-19. The donor label of this sample is uncertain. Each CDR3 is given with its conserved first and last residue. A D gene is named only where the DNA matches it firmly. The size entry is marked missing in some rows and otherwise reads once, few, many or a size class.

D gene: .
J gene: TRBJ1-2
V gene: TRBV11-2
clone size: .
CDR3 protein: CASSSSGVMGYTF
CDR3 DNA: TGTGCCAGCAGCTCTTCAGGGGTAATGGGCTACACCTTC

D gene: TRBD1
J gene: TRBJ1-5
V gene: TRBV19
clone size: once
CDR3 protein: CASSLGTGLNQPQHF
CDR3 DNA: TGTGCCAGTAGTCTTGGGACAGGACTCAATCAGCCCCAGCATTTT

D gene: .
J gene: TRBJ1-2
V gene: TRBV6-1
clone size: .
CDR3 protein: CASSEVRDGGYTF
CDR3 DNA: TGTGCCAGCAGTGAAGTCAGGGATGGTGGCTACACCTTC

D gene: TRBD2
J gene: TRBJ2-1
V gene: TRBV4-2
clone size: .
CDR3 protein: CASSQEAGGRLSNEQFF
CDR3 DNA: TGTGCCAGCAGCCAAGAAGCGGGGGGGCGTCTTAGCAATGAGCAGTTCTTC

D gene: .
J gene: TRBJ2-5
V gene: TRBV12-3/TRBV12-4
clone size: once
CDR3 protein: CASSSGSETQYF
CDR3 DNA: TGTGCCAGCAGTAGCGGTAGTGAGACCCAGTACTTC

D gene: .
J gene: TRBJ1-4
V gene: TRBV7-9
clone size: .
CDR3 protein: CASSHGGGNTEKLFF
CDR3 DNA: TGTGCCAGCAGCCACGGGGGAGGGAACACGGAAAAACTGTTTTTT

D gene: TRBD2
J gene: TRBJ2-7
V gene: TRBV2
clone size: few
CDR3 protein: CASTEPAGGSYEQYF
CDR3 DNA: TGTGCCAGCACTGAACCAGCGGGGGGCTCCTACGAGCAGTACTTC

D gene: .
J gene: TRBJ1-1
V gene: TRBV18
clone size: few
CDR3 protein: CASSPSLGDTEAFF
CDR3 DNA: TGTGCCAGCTCACCATCCCTCGGGGACACTGAAGCTTTCTTT

D gene: .
J gene: TRBJ1-1
V gene: TRBV5-1
clone size: .
CDR3 protein: CASSLEPSGILNTEAFF
CDR3 DNA: TGCGCCAGCAGTCTTGAACCTTCGGGGATCCTGAACACTGAAGCTTTCTTT

D gene: .
J gene: TRBJ1-4
V gene: TRBV19
clone size: .
CDR3 protein: CASTGNEKLFF
CDR3 DNA: TGTGCCTCGACGGGTAATGAAAAACTGTTTTTT

D gene: TRBD1
J gene: TRBJ1-2
V gene: TRBV19
clone size: .
CDR3 protein: CASTFDRGRGGYTF
CDR3 DNA: TGTGCCAGTACTTTCGACAGGGGGAGAGGCGGCTACACCTTC

D gene: .
J gene: TRBJ1-3
V gene: TRBV18
clone size: .
CDR3 protein: CASSPSGQLGSGNTIYF
CDR3 DNA: TGTGCCAGCTCACCAAGCGGACAGTTAGGCTCTGGAAACACCATATATTTT

D gene: .
J gene: TRBJ2-7
V gene: TRBV11-1
clone size: few
CDR3 protein: CASSPTGYEQYF
CDR3 DNA: TGTGCCAGCAGCCCGACAGGCTACGAGCAGTACTTC

D gene: .
J gene: TRBJ2-1
V gene: TRBV14
clone size: .
CDR3 protein: CASSQLRVSSYNEQFF
CDR3 DNA: TGTGCCAGCAGCCAGCTCAGGGTAAGCTCCTACAATGAGCAGTTCTTC

D gene: .
J gene: TRBJ2-1
V gene: TRBV7-9
clone size: .
CDR3 protein: CASSFPASERTDEQFF
CDR3 DNA: TGTGCCAGCAGTTTCCCCGCCAGCGAACGTACCGATGAGCAGTTCTTC

D gene: .
J gene: TRBJ2-2
V gene: TRBV5-1
clone size: .
CDR3 protein: CASSFSTANTGELFF
CDR3 DNA: TGCGCCAGCAGCTTCAGTACAGCGAACACCGGGGAGCTGTTTTTT

D gene: .
J gene: TRBJ2-1
V gene: TRBV4-1
clone size: .
CDR3 protein: CASSPSFLAVLATNEQFF
CDR3 DNA: TGCGCCAGCAGCCCATCATTCCTCGCGGTGCTAGCGACCAATGAGCAGTTCTTC

D gene: TRBD1
J gene: TRBJ1-2
V gene: TRBV19
clone size: .
CDR3 protein: CASRGTGLRYGYTF
CDR3 DNA: TGTGCCAGTAGAGGGACAGGACTCCGCTATGGCTACACCTTC

D gene: TRBD1
J gene: TRBJ1-2
V gene: TRBV5-4
clone size: .
CDR3 protein: CASSPVDRGAYGYTF
CDR3 DNA: TGTGCCAGCAGCCCCGTAGACAGGGGGGCTTATGGCTACACCTTC

D gene: .
J gene: TRBJ2-1
V gene: TRBV11-3
clone size: .
CDR3 protein: CASSLGGSRNNEQFF
CDR3 DNA: TGTGCCAGCAGCTTAGGAGGGTCGAGAAACAATGAGCAGTTCTTC

D gene: TRBD2
J gene: TRBJ2-1
V gene: TRBV9
clone size: .
CDR3 protein: CASSPGLAGTNNEQFF
CDR3 DNA: TGTGCCAGCAGCCCGGGACTAGCGGGCACAAACAATGAGCAGTTCTTC

D gene: .
J gene: TRBJ1-1
V gene: TRBV27
clone size: .
CDR3 protein: CASSRAGGTEAFF
CDR3 DNA: TGTGCCAGCAGTCGCGCCGGGGGCACTGAAGCTTTCTTT

D gene: .
J gene: TRBJ1-5
V gene: TRBV4-1
clone size: .
CDR3 protein: CASSQDSGGGNQPQHF
CDR3 DNA: TGCGCCAGCAGCCAAGATTCGGGGGGCGGCAATCAGCCCCAGCATTTT

D gene: .
J gene: TRBJ1-2
V gene: TRBV3-1/TRBV3-2
clone size: .
CDR3 protein: CASSPQGTYGYTF
CDR3 DNA: TGTGCCAGCAGCCCACAGGGCACCTATGGCTACACCTTC

D gene: .
J gene: TRBJ1-2
V gene: TRBV10-2
clone size: .
CDR3 protein: CASSGHGVAGYTF
CDR3 DNA: TGCGCCAGCAGTGGGCACGGAGTAGCGGGCTACACCTTC

D gene: .
J gene: TRBJ1-6
V gene: TRBV19
clone size: .
CDR3 protein: CASSSAPRGHSPLHF
CDR3 DNA: TGTGCCAGTAGCTCGGCCCCCCGGGGTCATTCGCCCCTCCACTTT

D gene: TRBD1
J gene: TRBJ2-1
V gene: TRBV14
clone size: .
CDR3 protein: CASSPDRGPNNEQFF
CDR3 DNA: TGTGCCAGCAGCCCCGACAGGGGGCCTAACAATGAGCAGTTCTTC

D gene: .
J gene: TRBJ1-6
V gene: TRBV11-2
clone size: .
CDR3 protein: CASSSGTPLSYNSPLHF
CDR3 DNA: TGTGCCAGCAGCTCGGGGACACCCTTAAGCTATAATTCACCCCTCCACTTT

D gene: .
J gene: TRBJ2-2
V gene: TRBV7-3
clone size: .
CDR3 protein: CASSPVGSGELFF
CDR3 DNA: TGTGCCAGCAGCCCCGTCGGGTCCGGGGAGCTGTTTTTT

D gene: TRBD1
J gene: TRBJ1-2
V gene: TRBV4-2
clone size: few
CDR3 protein: CASSQGGQANYGYTF
CDR3 DNA: TGTGCCAGCAGCCAAGGGGGACAGGCAAACTATGGCTACACCTTC

D gene: .
J gene: TRBJ1-6
V gene: TRBV5-6
clone size: once
CDR3 protein: CASSLEQSISPLHF
CDR3 DNA: TGTGCCAGCAGCTTGGAACAGAGTATCTCACCCCTCCACTTT

D gene: TRBD1
J gene: TRBJ1-1
V gene: TRBV20-1
clone size: .
CDR3 protein: CSALQGPEAFF
CDR3 DNA: TGCAGTGCTCTACAGGGGCCCGAAGCTTTCTTT

D gene: TRBD2
J gene: TRBJ2-3
V gene: TRBV5-1
clone size: .
CDR3 protein: CASSPGEGGADTQYF
CDR3 DNA: TGCGCCAGCAGCCCTGGGGAGGGTGGAGCAGATACGCAGTATTTT

D gene: TRBD1
J gene: TRBJ1-2
V gene: TRBV15
clone size: once
CDR3 protein: CATSPSDRSGGYTF
CDR3 DNA: TGTGCCACCAGCCCGTCGGACAGGTCAGGTGGCTACACCTTC

D gene: TRBD2
J gene: TRBJ2-1
V gene: TRBV27
clone size: .
CDR3 protein: CASGTGGSGNEQFF
CDR3 DNA: TGTGCCAGTGGAACGGGGGGGTCGGGCAATGAGCAGTTCTTC

D gene: TRBD1
J gene: TRBJ1-1
V gene: TRBV10-3
clone size: .
CDR3 protein: CAIRAGTENTEAFF
CDR3 DNA: TGTGCCATCAGGGCCGGGACAGAGAACACTGAAGCTTTCTTT

D gene: .
J gene: TRBJ1-1
V gene: TRBV2
clone size: .
CDR3 protein: CASTPEPGFYTEAFF
CDR3 DNA: TGTGCCAGCACCCCCGAGCCAGGGTTCTACACTGAAGCTTTCTTT

D gene: .
J gene: TRBJ2-5
V gene: TRBV20-1
clone size: .
CDR3 protein: CSAGDYLQETQYF
CDR3 DNA: TGCAGTGCTGGTGACTACCTCCAAGAGACCCAGTACTTC

D gene: .
J gene: TRBJ2-7
V gene: TRBV11-2
clone size: .
CDR3 protein: CASSPTGTPLSPSYEQYF
CDR3 DNA: TGTGCCAGCAGCCCTACCGGGACACCCCTGAGTCCTTCCTACGAGCAGTACTTC

D gene: .
J gene: TRBJ1-2
V gene: TRBV5-1
clone size: once
CDR3 protein: CASSPGSSNYGYTF
CDR3 DNA: TGCGCCAGCAGCCCAGGATCTTCTAACTATGGCTACACCTTC

D gene: .
J gene: TRBJ1-2
V gene: TRBV30
clone size: .
CDR3 protein: CAWFETLKVGYTF
CDR3 DNA: TGTGCCTGGTTCGAGACTCTCAAGGTGGGCTACACCTTC

D gene: .
J gene: TRBJ2-1
V gene: TRBV7-2
clone size: .
CDR3 protein: CASSLAGAIWNEQFF
CDR3 DNA: TGTGCCAGCAGCTTAGCAGGGGCAATTTGGAATGAGCAGTTCTTC

D gene: TRBD1
J gene: TRBJ1-2
V gene: TRBV5-6
clone size: .
CDR3 protein: CASSFQGAANYGYTF
CDR3 DNA: TGTGCCAGCAGCTTTCAGGGGGCAGCTAACTATGGCTACACCTTC

D gene: .
J gene: TRBJ1-1
V gene: TRBV7-9
clone size: .
CDR3 protein: CASSLVSTRPFFEAFF
CDR3 DNA: TGTGCCAGCAGCTTAGTGAGCACGCGGCCCTTCTTTGAAGCTTTCTTT

D gene: .
J gene: TRBJ2-1
V gene: TRBV24-1
clone size: once
CDR3 protein: CATSHDSTGGEQFF
CDR3 DNA: TGTGCCACCAGCCACGACTCCACTGGGGGGGAGCAGTTCTTC

D gene: .
J gene: TRBJ1-1
V gene: TRBV19
clone size: .
CDR3 protein: CASTLLTGLNTEAFF
CDR3 DNA: TGTGCCAGTACCCTACTGACAGGACTCAACACTGAAGCTTTCTTT

D gene: TRBD1
J gene: TRBJ2-7
V gene: TRBV27
clone size: .
CDR3 protein: CASSFGTGVYEQYF
CDR3 DNA: TGTGCCAGCAGTTTTGGGACAGGGGTTTATGAGCAGTACTTC

D gene: .
J gene: TRBJ1-2
V gene: TRBV5-6
clone size: once
CDR3 protein: CASSPRDYGYTF
CDR3 DNA: TGTGCCAGCAGCCCCAGGGACTATGGCTACACCTTC

D gene: TRBD1
J gene: TRBJ1-1
V gene: TRBV7-8
clone size: .
CDR3 protein: CASSFDRGSEAFF
CDR3 DNA: TGTGCCAGCAGCTTTGACAGGGGGAGTGAAGCTTTCTTT

D gene: .
J gene: TRBJ1-5
V gene: TRBV4-1
clone size: few
CDR3 protein: CASSPSLGESNQPQHF
CDR3 DNA: TGCGCCAGCAGCCCCTCCCTCGGGGAAAGCAATCAGCCCCAGCATTTT

D gene: .
J gene: TRBJ2-2
V gene: TRBV2
clone size: .
CDR3 protein: CASSQRQGGGELFF
CDR3 DNA: TGTGCCAGCAGCCAACGGCAGGGAGGCGGGGAGCTGTTTTTT

D gene: .
J gene: TRBJ1-3
V gene: TRBV6-1
clone size: .
CDR3 protein: CASSERDRQSSGNTIYF
CDR3 DNA: TGTGCCAGCAGTGAACGAGACAGGCAGAGCTCTGGAAACACCATATATTTT

D gene: .
J gene: TRBJ2-5
V gene: TRBV11-2
clone size: .
CDR3 protein: CASSLVGLLETQYF
CDR3 DNA: TGTGCCAGCAGCTTAGTCGGACTATTGGAGACCCAGTACTTC

D gene: TRBD1
J gene: TRBJ2-2
V gene: TRBV2
clone size: .
CDR3 protein: CASRDRGNGELFF
CDR3 DNA: TGTGCCAGCAGGGACAGGGGAAACGGGGAGCTGTTTTTT

D gene: TRBD1
J gene: TRBJ1-4
V gene: TRBV25-1
clone size: .
CDR3 protein: CASSGGQVEKLFF
CDR3 DNA: TGTGCCAGCAGTGGGGGACAGGTTGAAAAACTGTTTTTT

D gene: .
J gene: TRBJ1-2
V gene: TRBV5-6
clone size: .
CDR3 protein: CASSPDIYNYGYTF
CDR3 DNA: TGTGCCAGCAGCCCCGACATCTATAACTATGGCTACACCTTC

D gene: .
J gene: TRBJ1-6
V gene: TRBV6-6
clone size: .
CDR3 protein: CASSPLGDGSPLHF
CDR3 DNA: TGTGCCAGCAGCCCCCTAGGGGATGGTTCACCCCTCCACTTT

D gene: .
J gene: TRBJ2-7
V gene: TRBV6-5
clone size: .
CDR3 protein: CASSRGSETYEQYF
CDR3 DNA: TGTGCCAGCAGTCGGGGGAGCGAAACCTACGAGCAGTACTTC